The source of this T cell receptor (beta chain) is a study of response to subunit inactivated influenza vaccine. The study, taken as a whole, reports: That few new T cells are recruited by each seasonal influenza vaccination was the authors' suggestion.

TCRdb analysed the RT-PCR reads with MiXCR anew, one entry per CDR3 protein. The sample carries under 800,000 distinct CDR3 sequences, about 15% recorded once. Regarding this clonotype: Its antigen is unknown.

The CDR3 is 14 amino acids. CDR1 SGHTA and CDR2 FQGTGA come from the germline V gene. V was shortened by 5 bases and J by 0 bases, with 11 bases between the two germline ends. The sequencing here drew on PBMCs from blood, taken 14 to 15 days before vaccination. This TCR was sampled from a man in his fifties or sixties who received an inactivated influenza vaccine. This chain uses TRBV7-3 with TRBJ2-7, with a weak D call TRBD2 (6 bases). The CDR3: CASSETGLSYEQYF. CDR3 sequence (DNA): TGTGCCAGCAGCGAAACGGGACTCTCCTACGAGCAGTACTTC.